This T cell receptor beta chain was obtained from a study of T-cell memory formation after mild COVID-19. Background on the study: TCR clusters were mostly confined to one donor each.

TCRdb re-analysed the 5' RACE reads in MiXCR, keeping a single row per CDR3 protein. Of about 620,000 distinct CDR3 sequences in the sample, about 20% are singletons; the top ten hold about 11%. Concerning this clonotype: Its antigen is unknown.

The study, taken as a whole, reports: Clones which contracted sat mainly in CM and EM if CD4+, and in EMRA if CD8+. Some clones that responded turned up in pre-infection memory, which suggests that cross-reactive memory joined in. Clones shrinking between day 15 and 85 showed a balanced CD4/CD8 split, and those that grew later tilted toward CD4+.

CDR3 size: 14 residues. Trimming cost V 4 bases and J 6 bases, with 15 bases left between them. Germline V lookup: CDR1 MGHRA, CDR2 YSYEKL. The specimen was PBMCs or a T cell subset sorted from them (not recorded which). The chain couples TRBV4-1 to TRBJ1-2; D possibly corresponds to TRBD1 (5 bases). This clonotype originated in an adult woman who had mild COVID-19 (a few samples of this study predate the infection). Cell type and time point are not known. In DNA, the CDR3 is TGCGCCAGCAGCCTCCCCGCCATGGGGGATGGCTACACCTTC. Translating it yields CASSLPAMGDGYTF.